This T cell receptor beta chain came from a study of blood T cell repertoires in COVID-19. On the study more broadly: Italy, Spain and the United States were the sources of the convalescent and acute COVID-19 samples. Nucleic acid was either cDNA or gDNA, and it came from T cells, B-cell-depleted T cells, or PBMCs.

In the original processing: Estimation of nucleated cell counts was performed using reference gene primer amplification. Sequenced by immunoSEQ multiplex PCR; TCRdb stores in-frame clones only, minus some. Clone size and V and J calls were adopted from that table, with D and trimming inferred from the DNA. The repertoire consists of approximately 54,000 clones, with about four fifths occurring once and the leading ten covering roughly 4.8%. In this sample, this clone turned up a few times. This CDR3 contains 13 residues. V shed 4 bases and J shed 8 bases, with 14 bases lying between them. Germline lookup yields CDR1 SEHNR and CDR2 FQNEAQ (reference sequence).

Sequenced sample: peripheral blood. This receptor was obtained from a woman aged 55-70 years with acute or convalescent COVID-19. This chain links TRBV7-9 with TRBJ1-2; no reliable D call. The CDR3 protein is CASSWESLRGYTF. The CDR3 DNA reads as TGTGCCAGCAGCTGGGAGTCCCTCCGGGGCTACACCTTC.